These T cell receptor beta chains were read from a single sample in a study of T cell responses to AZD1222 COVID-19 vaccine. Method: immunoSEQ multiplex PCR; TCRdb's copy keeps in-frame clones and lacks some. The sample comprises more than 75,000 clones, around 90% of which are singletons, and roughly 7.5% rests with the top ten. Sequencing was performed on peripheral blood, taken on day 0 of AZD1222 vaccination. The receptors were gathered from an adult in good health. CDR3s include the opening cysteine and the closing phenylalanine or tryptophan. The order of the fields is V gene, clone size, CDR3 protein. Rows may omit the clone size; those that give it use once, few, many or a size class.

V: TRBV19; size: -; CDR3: CASKSELAGYNEQFF
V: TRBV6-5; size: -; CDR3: CASRNRVREQYF
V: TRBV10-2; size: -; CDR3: CASRIAGASYEQYF
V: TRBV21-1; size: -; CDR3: CASPGPITLSYNSPLHF
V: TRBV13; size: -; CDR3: CASSLGTYGYTF
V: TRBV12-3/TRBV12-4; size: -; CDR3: CASSMTGNYGYTF
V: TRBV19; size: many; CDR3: CASSSIQPPYEQYF
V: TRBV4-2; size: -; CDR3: CASSQDPATTNEKLFF
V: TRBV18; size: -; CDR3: CASSWDRASNQPQHF
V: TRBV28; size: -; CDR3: CASRSGTSYNEQFF
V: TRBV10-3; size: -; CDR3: CAISEGTNEQYF
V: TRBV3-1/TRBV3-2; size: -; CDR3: CASSQVGISGGGETQYF
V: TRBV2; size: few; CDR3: CASMLWTDNILSTDTQYF
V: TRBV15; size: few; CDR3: CATSRGQGAHQPQHF
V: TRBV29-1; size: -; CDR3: CSVAGAHTLRTNTEAFF
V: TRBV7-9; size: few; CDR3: CASGDTEKSNTGELFF
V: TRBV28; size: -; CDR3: CASRPGQERHEQFF
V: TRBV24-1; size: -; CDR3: CASHSGRPTDTQYF
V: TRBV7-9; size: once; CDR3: CASSLGGWNQPQHF
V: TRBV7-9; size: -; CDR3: CASSLEGYGYTF
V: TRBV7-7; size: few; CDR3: CASSLAEGDTQYF
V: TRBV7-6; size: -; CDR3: CASSLTLGDTNTGELFF
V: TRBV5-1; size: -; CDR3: CASNRDFGETQYF
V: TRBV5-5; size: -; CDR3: CASSLATRGAGEKLFF
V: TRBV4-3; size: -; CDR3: CASSQNLGVEAFF
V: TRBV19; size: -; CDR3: CATRERSGVQPQHF
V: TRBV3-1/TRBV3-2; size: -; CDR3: CASSQDRVLTGELFF
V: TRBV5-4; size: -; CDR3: CASSRTGTYQETQYF
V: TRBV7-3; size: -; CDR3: CASDTGQAMGTGELFF
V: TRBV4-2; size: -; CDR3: CASSHPGEAEQYF
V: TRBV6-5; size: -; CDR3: CASSLRRGRETQYF
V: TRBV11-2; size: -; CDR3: CASSPGRGYYGYTF
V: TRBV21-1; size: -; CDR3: CASLIRPGAVPSPLHF
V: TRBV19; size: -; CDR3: CASSVSYGYTF
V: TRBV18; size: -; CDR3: CASSELTGTYNEQFF
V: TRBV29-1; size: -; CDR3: CSVVRGLAGVQETQYF
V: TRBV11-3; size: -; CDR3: CASSFPASGAYNEQFF
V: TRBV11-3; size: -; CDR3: CASSLGLADTGELFF
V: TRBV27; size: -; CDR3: CASSLSVGFFPGYTF
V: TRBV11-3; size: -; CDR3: CASSPGRGSDTQYF
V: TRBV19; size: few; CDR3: CASSPRDRANTEAFF
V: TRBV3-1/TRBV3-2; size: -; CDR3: CASSQALGIVEQFF
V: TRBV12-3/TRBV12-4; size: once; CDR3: CAAGRRDHQPQHF
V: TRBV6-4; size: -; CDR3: CASSDSWAGPQHF
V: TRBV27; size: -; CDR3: CASSSTGANVLTF